Below are 13 T cell receptor beta chains sequenced from a single sample in a study of blood T cells in healthy people across ages. A J-beta primer mix and a sample-barcoded 5' primer were used in a second PCR of about 7 to 12 cycles. TCRdb recomputed calls from the 5' RACE reads with MiXCR, one row per CDR3 protein. The sample yields hundreds of thousands of distinct CDR3 sequences, just over 55% seen once. The material sequenced was blood. The source of these receptors is a man aged 35-49 years in good health.

The V call is TRBV20-1, the J call TRBJ1-2, with 7 bases identical to TRBD1. After removal of 5 bases from V and 8 bases from J, the junction contained 14 bases not matched to a gene. The CDR3 totals 14 residues. The germline V gene has CDR1 DFQATT and CDR2 SNEGSKA (reference sequence). CDR3 amino acids: CSARTGWPQGGYTF. CDR3 DNA sequence: TGCAGTGCTCGGACAGGTTGGCCCCAGGGAGGCTACACCTTC.

V gene TRBV30 combines with J gene TRBJ1-6, with a tentative D call TRBD1 (6 bases). The V and J ends lost 2 bases and 0 bases respectively, with 20 bases between them. The CDR3 covers 19 residues. CDR1 and CDR2 (germline): GTSNPN, SVGIG (reference sequence). CDR3 sequence reads: CAWSPRGTFGISYNSPLHF. The CDR3 nucleotides are TGTGCCTGGAGTCCACGGGGGACATTTGGAATCTCCTATAATTCACCCCTCCACTTT.

The chain has TRBV29-1 and TRBJ2-7; 10 bases fit TRBD2. V trimming: 7 bases; J trimming: 0 bases; junction bases outside the gene matches: 6. CDR1 and CDR2 from the germline V gene are SQVTM and ANQGSEA. This CDR3 is built from 14 residues. DNA of the CDR3: TGCAGCGCTCTAGCGGGAGACCCCTCCTACGAGCAGTACTTC. Translation gives CSALAGDPSYEQYF.

The chain is built from TRBV6-2 or TRBV6-3 and TRBJ2-7; no definite D call. Germline V gene lookup returns CDR1 MNHEY and CDR2 SVGEGT. The CDR3 runs 16 residues. V gave up 2 bases and J gave up 0 bases, with 14 bases separating them. The CDR3 DNA reads as TGTGCCAGCAGTTACCCCTCGGACGGAAGCTCCTACGAGCAGTACTTC. Translating it yields CASSYPSDGSSYEQYF.

The V gene is TRBV7-2, the J gene TRBJ1-2, with D hard to call. Germline V lookup: CDR1 SGHTA, CDR2 FQGNSA. This CDR3 region has 14 residues. Trimming removed 1 base at V and 2 bases at J, with 8 bases between. CDR3 sequence (DNA): TGTGCCAGCAGCTTAGGTGCAACCAACTATGGCTACACCTTC. Residues: CASSLGATNYGYTF.

Regarding this clonotype: Relative to the germline gene, one junction end is altered; a read error may explain this. The chain uses TRBV5-1 and TRBJ2-3, with a tentative D call TRBD1 (6 bases). Per the germline V gene, CDR1 is SGHRS and CDR2 is YFSETQ. The CDR3 consists of 16 residues. The DNA for the CDR3 is TGCGCCAGCAGCTTGTGGGGTGGACAGATCACAGATACGCGGTATTTT. As protein: CASSLWGGQITDTRYF.

The V call is TRBV7-2, the J call TRBJ2-1; D ambiguous. Looked up from germline, CDR1 is SGHTA and CDR2 is FQGNSA. This CDR3 has 14 amino acids. V was cut by 1 base and J by 6 bases, with 10 bases left in between. The CDR3 DNA follows: TGTGCCAGCAGCTTAGGATGGGGATTCAATGAGCAGTTCTTC. It specifies CASSLGWGFNEQFF.

This clonotype turned up a few times. V is TRBV6-5 and J is TRBJ1-1; no reliable D call. Germline V CDR1 and CDR2: MNHEY, SVGAGI. The CDR3 sequence is 15 residues long. Trimming left V 8 bases short and J 0 bases short, with 16 bases between. The CDR3 DNA is TGTGCCAGCTACCCTGGAGGGAGGCTGAACACTGAAGCTTTCTTT. This gives the protein CASYPGGRLNTEAFF.

The chain has TRBV9 and TRBJ1-2, with 8 positions matching TRBD1. V was pared by 1 base and J by 3 bases, with 5 bases of the junction left unmatched. The CDR3 spans 15 residues. From germline, CDR1 is SGDLS and CDR2 YYNGEE. The CDR3 sequence: CASSVTTGQDYGYTF. In DNA form, the CDR3 reads TGTGCCAGCAGCGTAACGACGGGACAGGACTATGGCTACACCTTC.

This chain uses TRBV20-1 with TRBJ2-1; perhaps TRBD1 as D (6 bases). Per germline, CDR1 DFQATT and CDR2 SNEGSKA (reference sequence). Trimming took 5 bases from V and 2 from J, leaving 16 bases between them. The CDR3 runs 15 residues. The CDR3 bases are TGCAGTGCTCCCCAGAGGGGGTCCCCCTACAATGAGCAGTTCTTC. Translating it yields CSAPQRGSPYNEQFF.

The chain recombines TRBV27 with TRBJ2-3; 14 positions match TRBD2. The CDR3 spans 17 residues. The germline V gene encodes CDR1 MNHEY and CDR2 SMNVEV (reference sequence). V lost 4 bases, J lost 6 bases, and 9 bases stayed unmatched. CDR3 loop: CASSSGLAGVYRDTQYF. The CDR3, as DNA: TGTGCCAGCAGTTCGGGACTAGCGGGAGTTTATAGGGATACGCAGTATTTT.

For this clonotype: An end of the junction differs from the germline gene, which may be a read error. This chain connects TRBV29-1 to TRBJ2-7, with D unclear. This CDR3 has 11 amino acids. The germline V gene has CDR1 SQVTM and CDR2 ANQGSEA. CDR3 amino acids: CSYKFSYERYF. In DNA, the CDR3 is TGCAGCTATAAATTCTCCTACGAGCGGTACTTC.

The rearrangement uses TRBV20-1 and TRBJ2-6; the match to TRBD1 covers 9 bases. Germline loops: CDR1 DFQATT, CDR2 SNEGSKA (reference sequence). The CDR3 spans 18 residues. Germline trimming cut 1 base from V and 2 bases from J; bases unmatched to any gene: 9. CDR3 loop: CSARVVPQGATGANVLTF. The CDR3 nucleotides read TGCAGTGCTAGAGTTGTCCCACAGGGGGCCACTGGGGCCAACGTCCTGACTTTC.